This record covers a single T cell receptor beta chain. This clone was detected ten times or more. No antigen is known for it. There are no base qualities to consult, and no much larger clone falls within one base. Cells in the mixed lymphocyte reaction were cultured together at 37 degrees C for about 6 days. Responder PBMCs were labelled with CFSE and stimulator PBMCs were labelled with Violet Dye, after which the responder and stimulator PBMCs were mixed at a 1:1 ratio. Sorted unstimulated T cells, along with proliferating T cells recovered from mixed lymphocyte reactions, underwent TCRbeta CDR3 sequencing. Fresh whole blood from approximately ten HLA-typed healthy donors was used to isolate PBMCs. Proliferating CFSE-low responder T cells were FACS-sorted after the mixed lymphocyte reaction for TCR sequencing. Taken from cysteine to phenylalanine, the CDR3 has 11 residues. Left in the record is the CDR3 DNA by itself, 33 bases read in frame from the first base. The junction shows trimming of 5 bases on V and 6 bases on J, plus 5 bases between the germline ends. Taken from the germline V gene, the CDR1 and CDR2 loops are LGHNA and YNFKEQ.

The entry originates in a study of siplizumab effects on memory and regulatory T cells (dated by TCRdb to between 2019 and 2020). About the investigation overall: Across under ten responder-stimulator pairs, paired mixed lymphocyte reactions were conducted with siplizumab at roughly 0.9 ug/mL and without drug. The study examined how the anti-CD2 antibody siplizumab affects alloreactive T-cell subsets in allogeneic mixed lymphocyte reactions built from human PBMCs. Study-wide findings and limitations: No functional confirmation was obtained for the suppressive function of proliferating Tregs from siplizumab cultures. Because sequences below about 10^-5 frequency were poorly captured, only a minor fraction of alloreactive clones could be mapped to unstimulated subsets. Unstimulated naive T cells appeared to be more diverse than memory T cells, and naive cells seemed to make a substantial contribution to the alloresponse. Roughly 80-96% of proliferating CD4+ or CD8+ clones could not be assigned a naive or memory phenotype. Of the alloreactive CD4+ clones that could be mapped, the Treg-derived share averaged 68.8% with siplizumab compared with approximately 25% in control reactions. Siplizumab significantly lowered the cumulative frequency of alloreactive sequences that could be traced to unstimulated CD4+ memory T cells.

The library was prepared using the immunoSEQ multiplex PCR assay. Each sample had 9 x 10^4 or so TCR templates assayed by the deep sequencing platform. Genomic DNA extracted from sorted T cells was the material used for TCRbeta CDR3 sequencing. The published analysis was carried out like this. The R programming language was used for the clonal analysis of the TCRbeta CDR3 data. Alloreactive CD4+ and CD8+ clones were defined by comparing unstimulated samples with post-reaction CFSE-low samples. By matching sequences to the repertoires of sorted unstimulated Treg and non-Treg cells, each alloreactive CD4+ clone was assigned a regulatory or non-regulatory origin. TCRdb holds this immuneACCESS table with in-frame rearrangements only. Some clones are missing; in checked studies, unresolved V genes explain under half, and the rest has no known cause. V, J and clone size are taken as reported in that table, and D and trimming were inferred from the DNA itself. Present in this sample are more than 12,000 clones, over 40% of which were seen just once. Over 6.5% of the sample is in the top ten clones.

Sequenced: CFSE-low (dividing) CD4+ T cells sorted from an allogeneic mixed lymphocyte reaction. This sequence originates from a human donor in good health; the cells came from an allogeneic mixed lymphocyte reaction. Some clones in this sample may be carry-over from other donors' samples. The V and J genes are TRBV4-2 and TRBJ2-1, with the D segment identity uncertain. This receptor carries the CDR3 CASSMFNEQFF. The nucleotide sequence reads TGTGCCAGCAGCATGTTCAATGAGCAGTTCTTC.